The present T cell receptor (beta chain) was sequenced within a study of cytomegalovirus exposure and HLA in healthy donors. This clone was found a few times. The antigen remains unidentified. The study's findings and limits: The study recorded over 150 TCR beta chains that were cytomegalovirus-associated. The sole available immune exposure information was CMV serostatus.

Participants comprised healthy donors of bone marrow. Use of 60 Vbeta and 13 Jbeta primers characterized the PCR. Here immunoSEQ multiplex PCR was the method, and the copy in TCRdb shows in-frame clones only, minus some. The table includes some 65,000 clones, 68% detected once. The CDR3 runs to 15 residues. The germline V and J ends were trimmed by 6 bases and 4 bases, with 19 bases remaining between them. Looked up from germline, CDR1 is SQVTM and CDR2 is ANQGSEA. This TCR derives from a woman in her thirties in good health and CMV-seronegative. The chain recombines TRBV29-1 with TRBJ1-5; D unclear. The material sequenced was PBMCs. CDR3 coding DNA: TGCAGCGTCAGCGACGGGATTTTAGGAAATCAGCCCCAGCATTTT. Its protein is CSVSDGILGNQPQHF.